Described below is a single TCR beta chain sequence and its context. This sample stems from a study of blood T cell repertoires in COVID-19. At the level of the study: The study drew acute and convalescent COVID-19 samples from the United States, Italy and Spain. T cells, B-cell-depleted T cells, or PBMCs supplied cDNA or gDNA.

The V and J ends lost 6 bases and 1 base, in that order; junction bases with no gene match: 4. This CDR3 is 14 amino acids long. Germline CDR1 reads GTSNPN; CDR2 reads SVGIG (reference sequence). In the original processing: Scientists estimated how many nucleated cells there were by amplifying reference gene primers. The data were produced by immunoSEQ multiplex PCR, yet TCRdb's version contains in-frame clones alone and is incomplete. The DNA gave D and trimming, while V, J and clone size come from that table. This table has 150,000 or so clones, around four fifths appearing once. The clonotype was recovered from a woman aged 80 or over with acute or convalescent COVID-19. The chain is built from TRBV30 and TRBJ2-1; 9 positions match TRBD1. Specimen: peripheral blood. CDR3 loop: CACRDRVSYNEQFF. The CDR3 DNA reads TGTGCCTGCCGGGACAGGGTATCCTACAATGAGCAGTTCTTC.